This T cell receptor (beta chain) stems from a study of response to subunit inactivated influenza vaccine. TCRdb re-analysed the RT-PCR reads in MiXCR, keeping a single row per CDR3 protein. The table includes 300,000 to 350,000 distinct CDR3 sequences, around 22% detected once. This clonotype was observed a handful of times. The target antigen is unknown. Germline V gives CDR1 SGHRS, CDR2 YFSETQ. The V segment lost 4 bases and the J segment 3 bases; nucleotides outside the gene matches: 3. CDR3 size: 15 residues. General study results and limits: It was suggested by the authors that few new T cells are recruited by each seasonal influenza vaccination.

This sample comprised PBMCs from blood, obtained less than 22 months after vaccination. This clonotype was obtained from a man aged 50 to 75 who received an inactivated influenza vaccine. The chain employs TRBV5-1 and TRBJ2-5; 13 nucleotides align to TRBD2. CDR3 bases: TGCGCCAGCAGCCTGGGGACTAGCGGGGAAGAGACCCAGTACTTC. As protein: CASSLGTSGEETQYF. The full variable domain, its missing parts supplied by reference TRBV5-1 and TRBJ2-5, is KAGVTQTPRYLIKTRGQQVTLSCSPISGHRSVSWYQQTPGQGLQFLFEYFSETQRNKGNFPGRFSGRQFSNSRSEMNVSTLELGDSALYLCASSLGTSGEETQYFGPGTRLLVL.